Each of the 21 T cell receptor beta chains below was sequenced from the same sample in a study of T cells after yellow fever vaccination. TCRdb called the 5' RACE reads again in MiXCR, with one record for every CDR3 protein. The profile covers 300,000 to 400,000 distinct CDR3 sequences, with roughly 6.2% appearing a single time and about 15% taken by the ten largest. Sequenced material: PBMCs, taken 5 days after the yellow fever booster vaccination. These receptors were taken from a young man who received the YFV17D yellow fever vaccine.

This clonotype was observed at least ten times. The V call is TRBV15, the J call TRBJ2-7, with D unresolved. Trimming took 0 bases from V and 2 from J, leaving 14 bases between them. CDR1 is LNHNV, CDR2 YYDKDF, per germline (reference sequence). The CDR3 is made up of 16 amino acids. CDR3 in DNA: TGTGCCACCAGCAGAGATTTACAGAGCGCGGCCTACGAGCAGTACTTC. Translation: CATSRDLQSAAYEQYF.

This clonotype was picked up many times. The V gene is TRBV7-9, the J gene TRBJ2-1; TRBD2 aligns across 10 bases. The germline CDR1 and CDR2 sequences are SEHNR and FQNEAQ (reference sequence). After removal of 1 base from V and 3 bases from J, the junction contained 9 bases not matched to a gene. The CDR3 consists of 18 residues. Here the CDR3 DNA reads TGTGCCAGCAGCTTAGGGGAGGGAGCGGGAGGGGTCTACAATGAGCAGTTCTTC. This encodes CASSLGEGAGGVYNEQFF.

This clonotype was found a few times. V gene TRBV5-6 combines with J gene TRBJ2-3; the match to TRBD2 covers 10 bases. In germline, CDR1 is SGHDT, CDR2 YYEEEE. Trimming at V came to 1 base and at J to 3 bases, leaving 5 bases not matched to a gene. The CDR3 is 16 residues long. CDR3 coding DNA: TGTGCCAGCAGCTTGTTGGAGACTAGCGGGACAGATACGCAGTATTTT. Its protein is CASSLLETSGTDTQYF.

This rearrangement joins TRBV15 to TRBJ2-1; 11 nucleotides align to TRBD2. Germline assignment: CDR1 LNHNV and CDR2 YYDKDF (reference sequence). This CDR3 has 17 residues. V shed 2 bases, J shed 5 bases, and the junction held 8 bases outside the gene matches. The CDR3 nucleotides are TGTGCCACCAGCAGACCTAGCGGGAGGCTTCGAGACAATGAGCAGTTCTTC. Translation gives CATSRPSGRLRDNEQFF.

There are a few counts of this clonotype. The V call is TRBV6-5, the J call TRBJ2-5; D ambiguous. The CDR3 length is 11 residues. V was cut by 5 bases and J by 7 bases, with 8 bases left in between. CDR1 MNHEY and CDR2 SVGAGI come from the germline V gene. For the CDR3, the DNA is TGTGCCAGCAGTACCCCAGGGACCCAGTACTTC. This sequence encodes CASSTPGTQYF.

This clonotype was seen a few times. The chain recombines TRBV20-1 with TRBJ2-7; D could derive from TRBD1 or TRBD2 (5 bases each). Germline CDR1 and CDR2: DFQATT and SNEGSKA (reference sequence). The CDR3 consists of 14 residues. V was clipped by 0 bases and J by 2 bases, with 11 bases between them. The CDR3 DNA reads TGCAGTGCTAGAGAAGGGACGGGTCCCTACGAGCAGTACTTC. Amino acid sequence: CSAREGTGPYEQYF.

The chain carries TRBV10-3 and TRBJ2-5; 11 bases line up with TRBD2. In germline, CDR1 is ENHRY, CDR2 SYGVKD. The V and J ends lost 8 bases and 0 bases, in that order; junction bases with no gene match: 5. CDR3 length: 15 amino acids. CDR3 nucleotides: TGTGCCATCGGGGGGGGACTAGCGGACCAAGAGACCCAGTACTTC. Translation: CAIGGGLADQETQYF.

The CDR3 spells CATSDPKGGVTDTQYF. Written as DNA, the CDR3 is TGTGCCACCAGTGATCCCAAGGGGGGAGTGACAGATACGCAGTATTTT. This chain uses TRBV24-1 with TRBJ2-3, with D possibly being TRBD1 or TRBD2 (6 bases each). The CDR3 sequence is 16 residues long. Germline assignment: CDR1 KGHDR and CDR2 SFDVKD. The germline V and J ends were trimmed by 3 bases and 3 bases, with 15 bases remaining between them.

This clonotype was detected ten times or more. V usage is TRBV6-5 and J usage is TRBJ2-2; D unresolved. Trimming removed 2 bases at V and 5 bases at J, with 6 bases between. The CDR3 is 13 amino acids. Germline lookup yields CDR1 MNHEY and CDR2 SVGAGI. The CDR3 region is CASSYGVTGELFF. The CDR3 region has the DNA TGTGCCAGCAGTTACGGTGTGACCGGGGAGCTGTTTTTT.

CDR3 sequence: CASSSPGAQYF. CDR3 in DNA: TGTGCCAGCAGCTCCCCGGGAGCGCAGTACTTC. The V call is TRBV7-2, the J call TRBJ2-7; TRBD2 is a possible D gene (6 bases). Germline V CDR1 and CDR2: SGHTA, FQGNSA. This CDR3 is 11 amino acids long. The V end lost 4 bases, the J end lost 9 bases, and 10 bases lay between the germline ends.

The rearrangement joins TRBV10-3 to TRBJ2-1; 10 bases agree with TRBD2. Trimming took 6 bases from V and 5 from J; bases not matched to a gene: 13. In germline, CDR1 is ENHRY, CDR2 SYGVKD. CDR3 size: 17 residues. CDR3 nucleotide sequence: TGTGCCATCAGGAACAGACCTAGCGGGAGTCCCCACAATGAGCAGTTCTTC. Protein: CAIRNRPSGSPHNEQFF.

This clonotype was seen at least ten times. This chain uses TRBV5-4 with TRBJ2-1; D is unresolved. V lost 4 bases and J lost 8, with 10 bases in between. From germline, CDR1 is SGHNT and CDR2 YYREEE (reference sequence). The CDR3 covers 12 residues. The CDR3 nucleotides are TGTGCCAGCAGCCCTGACTGGCATGAGCAGTTCTTC. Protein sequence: CASSPDWHEQFF.

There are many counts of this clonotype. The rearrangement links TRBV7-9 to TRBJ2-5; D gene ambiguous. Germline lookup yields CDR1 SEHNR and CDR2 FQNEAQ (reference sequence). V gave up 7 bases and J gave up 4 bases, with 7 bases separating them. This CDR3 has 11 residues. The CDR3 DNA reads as TGTGCCAGCACTGTGGGAGAGACCCAGTACTTC. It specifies CASTVGETQYF.

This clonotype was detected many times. CDR3 DNA: TGTGCCAGCAGCTCACTAGGGTATGAGCAGTTCTTC. It specifies CASSSLGYEQFF. The rearrangement links TRBV7-9 to TRBJ2-1; D possibly corresponds to TRBD2 (5 bases). The V and J ends lost 4 bases and 8 bases respectively, with 9 bases between them. Looked up from germline, CDR1 is SEHNR and CDR2 is FQNEAQ (reference sequence). The CDR3 loop spans 12 amino acids.

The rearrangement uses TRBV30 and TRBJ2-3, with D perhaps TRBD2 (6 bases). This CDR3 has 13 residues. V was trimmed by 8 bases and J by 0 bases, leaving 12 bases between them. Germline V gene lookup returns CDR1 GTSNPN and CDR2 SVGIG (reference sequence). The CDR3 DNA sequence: TGTGCCATTCGGGGGACTAGCACAGATACGCAGTATTTT. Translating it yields CAIRGTSTDTQYF.

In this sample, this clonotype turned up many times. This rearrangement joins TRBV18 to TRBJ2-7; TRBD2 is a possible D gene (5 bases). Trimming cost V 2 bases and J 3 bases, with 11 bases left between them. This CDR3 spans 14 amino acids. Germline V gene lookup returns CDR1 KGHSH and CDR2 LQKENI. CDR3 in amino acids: CASSPGSYYYEQYF. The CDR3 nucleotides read TGTGCCAGCTCACCAGGGAGTTATTACTACGAGCAGTACTTC.

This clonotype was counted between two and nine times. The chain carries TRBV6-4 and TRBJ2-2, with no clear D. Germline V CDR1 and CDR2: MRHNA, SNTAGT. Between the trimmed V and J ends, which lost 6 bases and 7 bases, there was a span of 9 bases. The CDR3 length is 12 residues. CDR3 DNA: TGTGCCAGCAGACTCGTCAGCGGGGAGCTGTTTTTT. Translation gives CASRLVSGELFF.

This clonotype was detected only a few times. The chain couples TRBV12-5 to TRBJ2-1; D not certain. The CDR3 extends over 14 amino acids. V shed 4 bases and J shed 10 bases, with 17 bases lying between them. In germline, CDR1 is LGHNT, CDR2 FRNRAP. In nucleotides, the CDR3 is TGTGCTAGTGGTTCGGGCGTCGCGAGCTTGGAGCAGTTCTTC. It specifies CASGSGVASLEQFF.

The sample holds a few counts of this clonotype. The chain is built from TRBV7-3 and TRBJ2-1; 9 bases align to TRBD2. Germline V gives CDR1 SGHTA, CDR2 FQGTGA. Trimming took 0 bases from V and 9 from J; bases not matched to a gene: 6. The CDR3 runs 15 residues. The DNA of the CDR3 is TGTGCCAGCAGCTTAACGGGCGGGAGGGCCGGTGAGCAGTTCTTC. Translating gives CASSLTGGRAGEQFF.

The CDR3 nucleotides read TGCAGTGCTAGACCCCCAGCGGGGCCCTCCGATACGCAGTATTTT. Amino acids: CSARPPAGPSDTQYF. This chain links TRBV20-1 with TRBJ2-3; 7 nucleotides align to TRBD2. In germline, CDR1 is DFQATT, CDR2 SNEGSKA (reference sequence). Trimming cost V 2 bases and J 6 bases; bases outside gene matches: 11. The CDR3 contains 15 residues.

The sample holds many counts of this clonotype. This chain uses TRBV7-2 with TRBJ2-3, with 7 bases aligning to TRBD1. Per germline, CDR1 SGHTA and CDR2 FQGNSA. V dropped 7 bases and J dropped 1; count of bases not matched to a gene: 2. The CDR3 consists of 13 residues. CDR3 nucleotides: TGTGCCAGCACCACAGGGGGCACAGATACGCAGTATTTT. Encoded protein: CASTTGGTDTQYF.